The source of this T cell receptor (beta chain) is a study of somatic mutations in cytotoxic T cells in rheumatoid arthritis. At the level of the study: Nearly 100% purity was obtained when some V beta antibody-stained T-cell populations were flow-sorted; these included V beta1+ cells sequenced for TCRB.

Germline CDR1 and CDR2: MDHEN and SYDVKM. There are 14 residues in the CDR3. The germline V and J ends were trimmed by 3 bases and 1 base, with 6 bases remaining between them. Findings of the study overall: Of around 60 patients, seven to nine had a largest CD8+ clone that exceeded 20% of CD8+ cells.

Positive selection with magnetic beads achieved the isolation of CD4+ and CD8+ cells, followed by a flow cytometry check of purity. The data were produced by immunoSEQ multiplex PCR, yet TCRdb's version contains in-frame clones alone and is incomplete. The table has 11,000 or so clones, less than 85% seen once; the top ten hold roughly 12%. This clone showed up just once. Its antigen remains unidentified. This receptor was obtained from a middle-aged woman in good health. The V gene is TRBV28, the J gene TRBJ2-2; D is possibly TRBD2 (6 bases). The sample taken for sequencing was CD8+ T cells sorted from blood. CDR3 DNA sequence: TGTGCCAGCAGTTTCGGGAGGAACACCGGGGAGCTGTTTTTT. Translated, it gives CASSFGRNTGELFF.